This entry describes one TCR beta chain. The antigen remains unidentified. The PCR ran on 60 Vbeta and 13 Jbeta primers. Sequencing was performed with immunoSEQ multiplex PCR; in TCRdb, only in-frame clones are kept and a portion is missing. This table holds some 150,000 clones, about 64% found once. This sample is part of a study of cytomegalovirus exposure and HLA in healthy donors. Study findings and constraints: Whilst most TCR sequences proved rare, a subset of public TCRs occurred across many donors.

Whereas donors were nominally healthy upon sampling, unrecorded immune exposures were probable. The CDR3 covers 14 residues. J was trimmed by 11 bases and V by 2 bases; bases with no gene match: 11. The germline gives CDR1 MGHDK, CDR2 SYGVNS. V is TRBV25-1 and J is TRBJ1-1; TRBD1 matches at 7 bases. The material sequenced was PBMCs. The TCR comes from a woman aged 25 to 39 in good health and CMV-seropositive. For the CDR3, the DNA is TGTGCCAGCAGTGAACACACAGGGGAGAGGAAGGCTTTCTTT. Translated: CASSEHTGERKAFF.